One sample yielded the 31 T cell receptor beta chains listed below, sequenced in a study of TIL therapy for anti-PD-1-resistant metastatic lung cancer. Sequencing used immunoSEQ v3. The method was immunoSEQ multiplex PCR; TCRdb's version includes in-frame clones alone and lacks a portion of them. The repertoire consists of approximately 27,000 clones, with 72% occurring once and the leading ten covering approximately 7%. As to time point: pre-treatment sample, taken before nivolumab and TIL therapy. Pleural nodules or supraclavicular lymph nodes made up most of the excised metastases sampled. The input for sequencing was tumor tissue, taken at baseline. These receptors were taken from a person aged 25 to 85 with non-small cell lung cancer.

This clone is medium-sized. This chain connects TRBV5-1 to TRBJ2-7; the D call may be TRBD1 or TRBD2 (5 bases each). Germline V gene lookup returns CDR1 SGHRS and CDR2 YFSETQ. Trimming took off 4 bases at V and 0 bases at J, with 17 bases between the two ends. The CDR3 spans 16 residues. CDR3 protein: CASSPEGQTSSYEQYF. CDR3 DNA sequence: TGCGCCAGCAGCCCAGAGGGGCAGACCAGCTCCTACGAGCAGTACTTC.

The chain combines TRBV6-4 with TRBJ1-1, with TRBD1 as a possible D gene (5 bases). This CDR3 comprises 12 residues. The V end was cut by 11 bases, the J end by 4 bases, with 14 bases between. The germline CDR1 and CDR2 sequences are MRHNA and SNTAGT. The CDR3 DNA sequence: TGTGCCTTGCGTAGGGGAGGCACTGAAGCTTTCTTT. This sequence encodes CALRRGGTEAFF.

J is TRBJ2-5 and V is TRBV2; weak D call: TRBD2 (6 bases). Trimming stripped 3 bases from V and 3 bases from J, with 11 bases between. The length of the CDR3 is 14 residues. Per the germline V gene, CDR1 is SNHLY and CDR2 is FYNNEI. The CDR3 sequence: CASSESWGEETQYF. The CDR3, as DNA: TGTGCCAGCAGTGAGAGTTGGGGGGAAGAGACCCAGTACTTC.

This clone has more than one count but fewer than ten. The chain is built from TRBV6-1 and TRBJ2-2; the match to TRBD1 covers 8 bases. The CDR3 runs to 13 residues. Per germline, CDR1 MNHNS and CDR2 SASEGT. With V trimmed by 11 bases and J by 5 bases, 7 bases remained unmatched. Here the CDR3 reads CALQGARTGELFF. The CDR3 DNA follows: TGTGCCCTGCAGGGGGCAAGAACCGGGGAGCTGTTTTTT.

The rearrangement links TRBV7-2 to TRBJ2-1, with D perhaps given as TRBD1 or TRBD2 (6 bases each). V lost 5 bases to trimming and J lost 12 bases, with 23 bases between them. The CDR3 length is 15 residues. Germline CDR1 and CDR2: SGHTA and FQGNSA. CDR3 nucleotides: TGTGCCAGCAGCCCTTTCCCGGGCCCCGAGGGGGGGCAGTTCTTC. This codes for CASSPFPGPEGGQFF.

The rearrangement links TRBV6-5 to TRBJ2-7; D call uncertain. Germline CDR1 MNHEY, CDR2 SVGAGI. The CDR3 contains 14 residues. The V end was cut by 5 bases, the J end by 1 base, with 12 bases between. As DNA, the CDR3 is TGTGCCAGCAGTAACCAGGACGGATCCTACGAGCAGTACTTC. It yields the protein CASSNQDGSYEQYF.

The chain uses TRBV6-5 and TRBJ1-2, with D possibly matching TRBD1 (6 bases). Looked up from germline, CDR1 is MNHEY and CDR2 is SVGAGI. Trimming took off 5 bases at V and 8 bases at J, with 15 bases between the two ends. There are 13 residues in the CDR3. This CDR3 reads CASSESGRGGYTF. The CDR3 DNA reads as TGTGCCAGCAGTGAATCGGGTAGGGGGGGCTACACCTTC.

V is TRBV2 and J is TRBJ2-5, with a tentative D call TRBD1 (6 bases). The CDR3 is 15 residues long. The germline V and J ends were trimmed by 8 bases and 1 base, with 17 bases remaining between them. Germline CDR1 reads SNHLY; CDR2 reads FYNNEI. DNA for the CDR3: TGTGCCAGCTCTCTCAGGGGCGTAGCCCAAGAGACCCAGTACTTC. It translates to CASSLRGVAQETQYF.

The chain couples TRBV5-6 to TRBJ1-5; the D gene is possibly TRBD1 (6 bases). The V end lost 4 bases, the J end lost 6 bases, and 11 bases lay between the germline ends. The CDR3 extends over 13 amino acids. Germline CDR1 is SGHDT and CDR2 is YYEEEE. Here the CDR3 DNA reads TGTGCCAGCAGCCGTACAGGGTTTCAGCCCCAGCATTTT. It is translated as CASSRTGFQPQHF.

By its share, this clone is medium-sized. J is TRBJ2-1 and V is TRBV9; no definite D call. V lost 4 bases and J 0 bases, leaving 11 bases between the germline ends. The CDR3 runs 15 residues. Germline V gene lookup returns CDR1 SGDLS and CDR2 YYNGEE. This CDR3 is CASSPSAVSYNEQFF. DNA for the CDR3: TGTGCCAGCAGCCCAAGTGCTGTCTCCTACAATGAGCAGTTCTTC.

V usage is TRBV29-1 and J usage is TRBJ1-2; D unclear. The germline gives CDR1 SQVTM, CDR2 ANQGSEA. The CDR3 has 10 residues. With 3 bases removed from V and 8 bases from J, the gap between germline ends came to 7 bases. This CDR3 reads CSVEMGGYTF. As DNA, the CDR3 is TGCAGCGTTGAGATGGGAGGCTACACCTTC.

This clone was picked up a small number of times. The chain recombines TRBV7-2 with TRBJ2-7; no reliable D call. The CDR3 is 14 residues long. Trimming stripped 5 bases from V and 4 bases from J, with 15 bases between. The germline V gene encodes CDR1 SGHTA and CDR2 FQGNSA. The CDR3 is CASSRAAIGYEQYF. The CDR3 nucleotides are TGTGCCAGCAGCCGTGCGGCCATTGGGTACGAGCAGTACTTC.

V usage is TRBV4-1 and J usage is TRBJ2-3; 7 bases map to TRBD1. V shed 0 bases and J 0 bases; nucleotides not matched to a gene: 9. Germline V gene sequence: CDR1 MGHRA, CDR2 YSYEKL. The CDR3 runs to 18 residues. CDR3 protein: CASSQDPLGQDSTDTQYF. In DNA, the CDR3 is TGCGCCAGCAGCCAAGATCCCTTAGGACAGGACAGCACAGATACGCAGTATTTT.

This clone has only a few counts. V is TRBV4-1 and J is TRBJ2-7; 10 bases line up with TRBD1. CDR1 and CDR2 (germline): MGHRA, YSYEKL. Trimming at V came to 4 bases and at J to 4 bases, leaving 10 bases not matched to a gene. This CDR3 spans 16 amino acids. The CDR3 here is CASSPQTGQGFYEQYF. In DNA form, the CDR3 reads TGCGCCAGCAGCCCACAAACGGGACAGGGGTTTTACGAGCAGTACTTC.

The chain uses TRBV5-4 and TRBJ2-3; possible D gene TRBD2, 5 bases. The CDR3 totals 16 residues. Germline V gene sequence: CDR1 SGHNT, CDR2 YYREEE (reference sequence). The ends were cut back, 4 bases at V and 0 bases at J, with 15 bases in the middle. The CDR3 region has the DNA TGTGCCAGCAGCCCACGAGGAGGAACTAGCACAGATACGCAGTATTTT. Residues: CASSPRGGTSTDTQYF. The full variable domain, rest sourced from reference TRBV5-4 and TRBJ2-3, is ETGVTQSPTHLIKTRGQQVTLRCSSQSGHNTVSWYQQALGQGPQFIFQYYREEENGRGNFPPRFSGLQFPNYSSELNVNALELDDSALYLCASSPRGGTSTDTQYFGPGTRLTVL.

By proportion, this clone is medium-sized (0.01 to 0.1%). V gene TRBV6-1 combines with J gene TRBJ1-2; D possibly corresponds to TRBD1 (5 bases). Germline V gives CDR1 MNHNS, CDR2 SASEGT. The CDR3 length is 15 residues. V dropped 3 bases and J dropped 8 bases, with 19 bases sitting between them. In DNA form, the CDR3 reads TGTGCCAGCAGTGAGACACACGAGGGGCCTACGGGCTACACCTTC. It codes for CASSETHEGPTGYTF.

This chain connects TRBV12-2 to TRBJ1-1. TRBV12-2 represents a pseudogene. CDR3 length: 14 residues. The CDR3 loop is CASRLVAQNTEAFF. The CDR3 DNA is TGTGCAAGTCGCTTAGTAGCACAGAACACTGAAGCTTTCTTT.

This chain joins TRBV6-5 and TRBJ2-3; unclear D gene. The V end was cut by 3 bases, the J end by 4 bases, with 14 bases between. In germline, CDR1 is MNHEY, CDR2 SVGAGI. The CDR3 sequence is 15 residues long. CDR3 residues: CASSYGSYRADTQYF. CDR3 coding DNA: TGTGCCAGCAGTTATGGTAGCTATAGGGCAGATACGCAGTATTTT.

This chain joins TRBV7-2 and TRBJ2-5; weak D call: TRBD2 (5 bases). CDR1 is SGHTA and CDR2 is FQGNSA in the germline V gene. Trimming took 0 bases from V and 9 from J, leaving 14 bases between them. There are 14 residues in the CDR3. CDR3 region: CASSLAPSTSSQYF. The CDR3 nucleotides are TGTGCCAGCAGCTTAGCACCGTCCACTAGTTCCCAGTACTTC.

The chain couples TRBV5-1 to TRBJ2-3; 9 nucleotides align to TRBD1. Per the germline V gene, CDR1 is SGHRS and CDR2 is YFSETQ. V shed 6 bases and J 5 bases; nucleotides not matched to a gene: 7. The CDR3 is 14 amino acids. CDR3 loop: CASNIQGAEDTQYF. In DNA, the CDR3 is TGCGCCAGCAACATACAGGGGGCCGAAGATACGCAGTATTTT.

The chain has TRBV28 and TRBJ1-6; D uncertain. V was trimmed by 7 bases and J by 6 bases, leaving 10 bases between them. The length of the CDR3 is 13 residues. Germline lookup yields CDR1 MDHEN and CDR2 SYDVKM. This CDR3 reads CASTPELNSPLHF. The CDR3 DNA sequence: TGTGCCAGCACTCCTGAACTTAATTCACCCCTCCACTTT.

Note on this clone: Other DNA sequences in the sample encode the same CDR3. V gene TRBV6-6 combines with J gene TRBJ2-2; possibly TRBD2 for D (7 bases). The CDR3 runs to 15 residues. Germline CDR1 and CDR2: MNHNY and SVGAGI (reference sequence). The germline V and J ends were trimmed by 7 bases and 5 bases, with 17 bases remaining between them. As DNA, the CDR3 is TGTGCCAGCAACCCCACGGGGGGCGCTACCGGGGAGCTGTTTTTT. It yields the protein CASNPTGGATGELFF.

The rearrangement links TRBV5-1 to TRBJ1-1; D is undetermined. The CDR3 is 15 residues long. The germline V and J ends were trimmed by 7 bases and 1 base, with 17 bases remaining between them. CDR1 and CDR2 (germline): SGHRS, YFSETQ. Here the CDR3 reads CASFLVPTKNTEAFF. The CDR3 coding sequence is TGCGCCAGCTTTCTAGTGCCAACCAAGAACACTGAAGCTTTCTTT.

The chain is built from TRBV19 and TRBJ1-3, with TRBD1 matching over 7 bases. The V gene's germline CDR1 is LNHDA and CDR2 SQIVND (reference sequence). The V and J ends lost 7 bases and 2 bases, in that order; junction bases with no gene match: 14. This CDR3 has 17 residues. CDR3 amino acids: CASTRTRLTGPGNTIYF. CDR3 bases: TGTGCCAGTACCAGAACCCGACTGACAGGGCCTGGAAACACCATATATTTT. Supplemented by reference TRBV19 and TRBJ1-3, the full variable domain reads DGGITQSPKYLFRKEGQNVTLSCEQNLNHDAMYWYRQDPGQGLRLIYYSQIVNDFQKGDIAEGYSVSREKKESFPLTVTSAQKNPTAFYLCASTRTRLTGPGNTIYFGEGSWLTVV.

The J gene is TRBJ2-5, the V gene TRBV11-2; possibly TRBD2 for D (5 bases). Looked up from germline, CDR1 is SGHAT and CDR2 is FQNNGV. V lost 5 bases and J 5 bases, leaving 18 bases between the germline ends. CDR3 length: 15 amino acids. CDR3 nucleotides: TGTGCCAGCAGCCAGCATTGGGGAGCTGGGGAGACCCAGTACTTC. This encodes CASSQHWGAGETQYF.

This clone came up once. This chain uses TRBV5-6 with TRBJ1-2; 9 nucleotides align to TRBD1. The junction had 11 bases not matched to a gene; V was cut back by 2 bases and J by 6 bases. In germline, CDR1 is SGHDT, CDR2 YYEEEE. The CDR3 runs 16 residues. The CDR3 nucleotides are TGTGCCAGCAGCTTATGGGGGTCGGGACAGGGACATGGCTACACCTTC. Translating gives CASSLWGSGQGHGYTF.

The CDR3: CAWMRGMGNLDGYTF. The CDR3 DNA reads as TGTGCCTGGATGAGGGGTATGGGGAATCTGGATGGCTACACCTTC. This chain uses TRBV30 with TRBJ1-2; a weak D match, TRBD1 (5 bases). V lost 4 bases and J lost 6, with 21 bases in between. Germline CDR1 is GTSNPN and CDR2 is SVGIG (reference sequence). The CDR3 has 15 amino acids.

The rearrangement joins TRBV19 to TRBJ2-7; TRBD2 is a possible D gene (6 bases). The CDR3 loop spans 14 amino acids. The germline V gene encodes CDR1 LNHDA and CDR2 SQIVND (reference sequence). Trimming removed 1 base from V and 0 bases from J, with 7 bases in between. CDR3 in amino acids: CASSIVGSSYEQYF. DNA of the CDR3: TGTGCCAGTAGTATAGTCGGGAGCTCCTACGAGCAGTACTTC. Drawing the rest from reference TRBV19 and TRBJ2-7, the complete variable domain is DGGITQSPKYLFRKEGQNVTLSCEQNLNHDAMYWYRQDPGQGLRLIYYSQIVNDFQKGDIAEGYSVSREKKESFPLTVTSAQKNPTAFYLCASSIVGSSYEQYFGPGTRLTVT.

The rearrangement links TRBV6-1 to TRBJ1-1; TRBD1 is a possible D gene (6 bases). Trimming pared 10 bases from V and 5 bases from J, leaving 23 bases between. This CDR3 contains 15 residues. Germline loops: CDR1 MNHNS, CDR2 SASEGT. This chain's CDR3 is CATLTPQGRWTEAFF. CDR3 bases: TGTGCCACCCTAACGCCCCAGGGGAGGTGGACTGAAGCTTTCTTT.

The chain joins TRBV30 to TRBJ1-6, with 8 bases aligning to TRBD1. With 5 bases clipped from V and 7 bases from J, the junction kept 4 bases outside the gene matches. This CDR3 contains 13 residues. CDR1 and CDR2 (germline): GTSNPN, SVGIG (reference sequence). The CDR3 region has the DNA TGTGCCTGGCCGCACAGGGGGAATTCACCCCTCCACTTT. Its translation: CAWPHRGNSPLHF.

The chain employs TRBV6-1 and TRBJ1-6; 7 nucleotides match TRBD1. After removal of 4 bases from V and 10 bases from J, the junction contained 7 bases not matched to a gene. CDR3 length: 14 amino acids. CDR1 and CDR2 (germline): MNHNS, SASEGT. The CDR3: CASSVSGGKSPLHF. The DNA of the CDR3 is TGTGCCAGCAGTGTGTCAGGGGGGAAGTCACCCCTCCACTTT.